The 9 T cell receptor beta chains listed next were all sequenced from one sample in a study of PD-1 blockade in classical Hodgkin lymphoma. Sample time point: cycle 4 day 1 (C4D1), after six to seven weeks of nivolumab. Following autologous stem cell transplantation, relapse occurred in every patient, and exposure to brentuximab vedotin varied. Measured with immunoSEQ multiplex PCR; TCRdb has only the in-frame clones, and not every one. This sample has about 24,000 clones, with 60% to 80% found just once. This material consisted of peripheral blood mononuclear cells (PBMCs), taken before the fourth cycle of nivolumab. These receptors were collected from a human donor with classical Hodgkin lymphoma.

In DNA, the CDR3 is TGTGCCAGCAGCTTAGGACAGGGCCCGGATACGCAGTATTTT. Residues: CASSLGQGPDTQYF. The chain has TRBV7-2 and TRBJ2-3; 7 bases align to TRBD1. Germline CDR1 and CDR2: SGHTA and FQGNSA. CDR3 length equals 14 residues. V was clipped by 1 base and J by 6 bases; unmatched bases: 4.

This sequence joins TRBV14 and TRBJ2-5; 7 nucleotides match TRBD2. This CDR3 has 15 amino acids. Looked up from germline, CDR1 is SGHDN and CDR2 is FVKESK. The V gene end was trimmed by 5 bases and the J gene end by 1 base; junction bases not matched to a gene: 7. The CDR3 bases are TGTGCCAGCAGCAACCAGGGACTAACCCAAGAGACCCAGTACTTC. This sequence encodes CASSNQGLTQETQYF.

V usage is TRBV15 and J usage is TRBJ2-7; a possible D gene is TRBD1 (5 bases). Trimming stripped 0 bases from V and 9 bases from J, with 12 bases between. Germline CDR1 and CDR2: LNHNV and YYDKDF (reference sequence). This CDR3 contains 13 residues. The CDR3 DNA reads as TGTGCCACCAGCAGAGAGCAGGGTTTTGGGCAGTACTTC. The encoded protein is CATSREQGFGQYF.

This clone was observed a handful of times. This rearrangement joins TRBV23-1 to TRBJ2-7, with D tentatively TRBD2 (7 bases). TRBV23-1 is an open reading frame, and its role is uncertain. V shed 2 bases and J shed 0 bases, with 17 bases lying between them. This CDR3 contains 17 residues. The CDR3 loop is CASSQGGRGGPSYEQYF. CDR3 DNA: TGCGCCAGCAGTCAAGGGGGGCGCGGGGGTCCCTCCTACGAGCAGTACTTC.

This sequence joins TRBV4-1 and TRBJ1-5; D ambiguous. Trimming stripped 1 base from V and 7 bases from J, with 14 bases between. This CDR3 is 15 amino acids long. The V gene's germline CDR1 is MGHRA and CDR2 YSYEKL. CDR3 nucleotide sequence: TGCGCCAGCAGCCAAGGACCTTGGGGTGGACAGCCCCAGCATTTT. It is translated as CASSQGPWGGQPQHF.

The rearrangement joins TRBV5-4 to TRBJ2-7, with 9 nucleotides matching TRBD2. The junction had 2 bases not matched to a gene; V was cut back by 4 bases and J by 3 bases. There are 13 residues in the CDR3. Germline assignment: CDR1 SGHNT and CDR2 YYREEE (reference sequence). The CDR3 nucleotides are TGTGCCAGCAGCAGCGGGGGGAACTACGAGCAGTACTTC. As protein: CASSSGGNYEQYF.

This rearrangement joins TRBV19 to TRBJ2-3; D is possibly TRBD1 (5 bases). Germline V gives CDR1 LNHDA, CDR2 SQIVND (reference sequence). The CDR3 contains 14 residues. Trimming left V 3 bases short and J 0 bases short, with 7 bases between. CDR3 DNA: TGTGCCAGTAGTATGCCAGGGAGCACAGATACGCAGTATTTT. Translating gives CASSMPGSTDTQYF.

This chain connects TRBV2 to TRBJ1-6; unclear D gene. V was shortened by 1 base and J by 0 bases, with 4 bases between the two germline ends. The CDR3 loop spans 15 amino acids. CDR1 and CDR2 from the germline V gene are SNHLY and FYNNEI. The CDR3: CASSEESSYNSPLHF. In DNA form, the CDR3 reads TGTGCCAGCAGTGAAGAGAGCTCCTATAATTCACCCCTCCACTTT.

There are a few counts of this clone. The chain uses TRBV27 and TRBJ2-7; D is unclear. The CDR3 extends over 13 amino acids. Germline CDR1 MNHEY, CDR2 SMNVEV (reference sequence). V lost 0 bases and J lost 5, with 8 bases in between. DNA for the CDR3: TGTGCCAGCAGTTTATCGACCGCGAACGAGCAGTACTTC. Translated: CASSLSTANEQYF.